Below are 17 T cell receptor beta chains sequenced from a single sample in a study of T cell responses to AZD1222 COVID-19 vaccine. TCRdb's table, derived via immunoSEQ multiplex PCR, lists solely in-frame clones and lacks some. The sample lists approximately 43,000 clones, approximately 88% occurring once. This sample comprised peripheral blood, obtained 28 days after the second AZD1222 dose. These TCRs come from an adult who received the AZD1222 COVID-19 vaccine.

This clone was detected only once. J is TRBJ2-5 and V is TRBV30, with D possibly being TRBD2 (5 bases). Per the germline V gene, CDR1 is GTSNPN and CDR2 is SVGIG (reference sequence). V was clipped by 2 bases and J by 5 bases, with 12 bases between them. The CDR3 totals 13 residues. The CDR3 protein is CAWSFRSGETQYF. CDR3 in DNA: TGTGCCTGGAGTTTCCGATCGGGGGAGACCCAGTACTTC.

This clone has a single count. The CDR3 nucleotides read TGCGCCAGCAGCTTGGCCGCGACTAGCGCCCGGCGGGGAGAGACCCAGTACTTC. Translating it yields CASSLAATSARRGETQYF. V usage is TRBV5-1 and J usage is TRBJ2-5; 8 bases agree with TRBD2. The germline gives CDR1 SGHRS, CDR2 YFSETQ. CDR3 size: 18 residues. Trimming removed 0 bases from V and 4 bases from J; junction bases left unmatched: 14. The full variable domain, in which reference TRBV5-1 and TRBJ2-5 provide the parts outside the CDR3, is KAGVTQTPRYLIKTRGQQVTLSCSPISGHRSVSWYQQTPGQGLQFLFEYFSETQRNKGNFPGRFSGRQFSNSRSEMNVSTLELGDSALYLCASSLAATSARRGETQYFGPGTRLLVL.

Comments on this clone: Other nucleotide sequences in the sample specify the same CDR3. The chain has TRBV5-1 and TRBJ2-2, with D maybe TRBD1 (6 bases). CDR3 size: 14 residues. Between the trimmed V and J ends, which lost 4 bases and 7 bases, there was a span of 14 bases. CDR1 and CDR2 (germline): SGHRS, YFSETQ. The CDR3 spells CASSLGRGDGELFF. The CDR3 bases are TGCGCCAGCAGCCTTGGCAGGGGAGACGGGGAGCTGTTTTTT.

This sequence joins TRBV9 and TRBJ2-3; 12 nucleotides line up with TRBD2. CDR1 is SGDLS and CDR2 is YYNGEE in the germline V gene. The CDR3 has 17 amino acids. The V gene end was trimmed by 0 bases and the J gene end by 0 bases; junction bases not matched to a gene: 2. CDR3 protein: CASSVELAGGSTDTQYF. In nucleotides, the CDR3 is TGTGCCAGCAGCGTAGAACTAGCGGGGGGAAGCACAGATACGCAGTATTTT.

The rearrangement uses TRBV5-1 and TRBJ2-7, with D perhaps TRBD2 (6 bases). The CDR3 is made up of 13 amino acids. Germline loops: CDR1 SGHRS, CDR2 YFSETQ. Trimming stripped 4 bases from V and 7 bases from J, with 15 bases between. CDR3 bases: TGCGCCAGCAGCACCGGCCGGGAGAGGGAGCAGTACTTC. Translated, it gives CASSTGREREQYF.

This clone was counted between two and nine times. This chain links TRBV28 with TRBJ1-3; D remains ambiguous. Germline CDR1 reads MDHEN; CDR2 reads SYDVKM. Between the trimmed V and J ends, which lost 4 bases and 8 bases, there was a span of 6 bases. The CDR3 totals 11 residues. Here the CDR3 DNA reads TGTGCCAGCAGTTCTCGATACACCATATATTTT. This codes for CASSSRYTIYF.

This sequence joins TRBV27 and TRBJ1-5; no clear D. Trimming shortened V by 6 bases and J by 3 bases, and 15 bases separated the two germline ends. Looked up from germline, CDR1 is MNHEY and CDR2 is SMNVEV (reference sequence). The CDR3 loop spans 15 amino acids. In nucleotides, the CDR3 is TGTGCCAGCAGATCTGACACCTCCCTCAATCAGCCCCAGCATTTT. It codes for CASRSDTSLNQPQHF.

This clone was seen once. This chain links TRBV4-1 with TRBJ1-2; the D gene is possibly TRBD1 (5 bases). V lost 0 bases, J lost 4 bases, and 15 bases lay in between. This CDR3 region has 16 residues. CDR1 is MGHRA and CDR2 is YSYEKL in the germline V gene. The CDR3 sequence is CASSQDTRGRAYGYTF. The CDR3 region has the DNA TGCGCCAGCAGCCAAGATACGAGGGGAAGGGCCTATGGCTACACCTTC.

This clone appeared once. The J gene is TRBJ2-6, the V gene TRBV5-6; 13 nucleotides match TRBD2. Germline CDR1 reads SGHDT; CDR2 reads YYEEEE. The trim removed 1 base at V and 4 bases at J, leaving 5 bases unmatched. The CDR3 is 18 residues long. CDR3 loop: CASSLTSGRAYGANVLTF. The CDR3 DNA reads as TGTGCCAGCAGCTTGACTAGCGGGAGGGCCTACGGGGCCAACGTCCTGACTTTC.

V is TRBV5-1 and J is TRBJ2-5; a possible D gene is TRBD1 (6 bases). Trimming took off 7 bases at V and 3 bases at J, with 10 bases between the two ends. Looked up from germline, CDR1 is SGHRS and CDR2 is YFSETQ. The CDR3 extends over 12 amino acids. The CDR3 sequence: CASRPGEETQYF. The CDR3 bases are TGCGCCAGCCGACCAGGGGAAGAGACCCAGTACTTC.

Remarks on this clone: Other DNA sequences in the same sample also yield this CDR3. CDR3 sequence (DNA): TGTGCCAGCAGCCTCGGGGGGAATTCACCCCTCCACTTT. Its protein is CASSLGGNSPLHF. The chain joins TRBV12-3 or TRBV12-4 to TRBJ1-6; maybe TRBD1 (5 bases). Trimming shortened V by 6 bases and J by 7 bases, and 10 bases separated the two germline ends. This CDR3 is built from 13 residues.

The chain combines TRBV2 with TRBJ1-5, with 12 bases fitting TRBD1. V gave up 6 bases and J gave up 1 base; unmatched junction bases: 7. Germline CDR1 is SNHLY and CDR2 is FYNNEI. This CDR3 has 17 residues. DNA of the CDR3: TGTGCCAGCAGCCCAACGGGACAGGGGGCGAGCAATCAGCCCCAGCATTTT. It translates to CASSPTGQGASNQPQHF.

Here the CDR3 DNA reads TGCGCCAGCAGCCATCGCCTAGCGGGGGCCACGAGCACAGATACGCAGTATTTT. Translation: CASSHRLAGATSTDTQYF. This chain links TRBV4-3 with TRBJ2-3; 10 bases align to TRBD2. Germline lookup yields CDR1 LGHNA and CDR2 YSLEER. This CDR3 has 18 amino acids. J lost 0 bases, V lost 3 bases, and 9 bases had no gene match.

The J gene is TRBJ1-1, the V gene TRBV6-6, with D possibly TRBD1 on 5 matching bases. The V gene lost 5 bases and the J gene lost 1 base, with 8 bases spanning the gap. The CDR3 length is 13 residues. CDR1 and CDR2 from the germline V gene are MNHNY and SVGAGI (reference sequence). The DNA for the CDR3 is TGTGCCAGCAGTCAAACAGGGAACACTGAAGCTTTCTTT. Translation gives CASSQTGNTEAFF.

The CDR3 DNA reads as TGTGCCAGCAGCTTAATGTCCCGGGAGCTGTTTTTT. This encodes CASSLMSRELFF. The chain couples TRBV7-2 to TRBJ2-2; D is unclear. Trimming removed 2 bases at V and 9 bases at J, with 7 bases between. The CDR3 length is 12 residues. Germline lookup yields CDR1 SGHTA and CDR2 FQGNSA.

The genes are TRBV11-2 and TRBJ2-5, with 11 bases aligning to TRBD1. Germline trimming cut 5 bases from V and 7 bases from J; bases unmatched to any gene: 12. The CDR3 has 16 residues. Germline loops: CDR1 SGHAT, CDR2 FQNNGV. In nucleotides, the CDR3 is TGTGCCAGCAGCCCCCGGGACAGGGGGGGGTTGAGGACCCAGTACTTC. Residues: CASSPRDRGGLRTQYF.

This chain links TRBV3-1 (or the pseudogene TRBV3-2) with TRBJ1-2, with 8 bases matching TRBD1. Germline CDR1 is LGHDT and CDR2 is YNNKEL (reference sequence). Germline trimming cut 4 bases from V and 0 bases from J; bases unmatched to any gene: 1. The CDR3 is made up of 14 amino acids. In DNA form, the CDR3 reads TGTGCCAGCAGCCCGACAGGGGCTAACTATGGCTACACCTTC. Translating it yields CASSPTGANYGYTF.